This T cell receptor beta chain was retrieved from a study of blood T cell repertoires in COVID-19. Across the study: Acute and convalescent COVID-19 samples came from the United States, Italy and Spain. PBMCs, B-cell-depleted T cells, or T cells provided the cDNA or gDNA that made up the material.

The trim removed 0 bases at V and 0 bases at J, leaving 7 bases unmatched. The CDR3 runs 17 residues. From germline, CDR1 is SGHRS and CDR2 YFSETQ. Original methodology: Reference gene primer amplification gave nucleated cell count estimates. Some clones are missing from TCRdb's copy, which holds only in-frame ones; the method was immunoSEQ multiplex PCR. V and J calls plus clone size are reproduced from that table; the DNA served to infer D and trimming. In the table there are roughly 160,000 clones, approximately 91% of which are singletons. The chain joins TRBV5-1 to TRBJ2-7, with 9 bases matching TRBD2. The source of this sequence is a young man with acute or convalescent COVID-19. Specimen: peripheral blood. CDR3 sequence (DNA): TGCGCCAGCAGCTTGGCGTCTAGCGGGGTACTCTCCTACGAGCAGTACTTC. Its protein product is CASSLASSGVLSYEQYF.